The source of this T cell receptor beta chain is a study of graft-versus-host responses after intestinal transplantation. Points from the study as a whole: In recipient marrow, GvH clones were found, and some appeared first in ileum or blood.

Remarks on this clone: Antigen specificity is unknown.

Generated by immunoSEQ multiplex PCR, the TCRdb table keeps only in-frame clones and is missing some. The sample has tens of thousands of clones; about nine tenths are singletons. Sequenced material: unstimulated CD8+ T cells sorted from spleen or lymph node cells, taken before intestinal transplant. This TCR derives from a human donor who received an intestinal transplant.

Here the CDR3 DNA reads TGCGCCAGCAGCTTGGTTCCGACAGCCTGGAGTGGGGCCAACGTCCTGACTTTC. Its protein product is CASSLVPTAWSGANVLTF. This rearrangement joins TRBV5-1 to TRBJ2-6, with D possibly matching TRBD1 (5 bases). Germline assignment: CDR1 SGHRS and CDR2 YFSETQ. CDR3 length: 18 residues. V shed 0 bases and J shed 3 bases, with 16 bases lying between them. Variable domain in full (rest from reference TRBV5-1 and TRBJ2-6): KAGVTQTPRYLIKTRGQQVTLSCSPISGHRSVSWYQQTPGQGLQFLFEYFSETQRNKGNFPGRFSGRQFSNSRSEMNVSTLELGDSALYLCASSLVPTAWSGANVLTFGAGSRLTVL.